Shown below are 9 T cell receptor beta chains from a single sample sequenced in a study of OX40 agonist ivuxolimab in advanced cancers. Clones were read by immunoSEQ multiplex PCR, and TCRdb kept only the in-frame ones, dropping some. This sample has tens of thousands of clones; roughly 92% occur once, and the top ten carry roughly 1.1%. Specimen: CD4+ or CD8+ T cells sorted from blood, collected in a trial of the OX40 agonist ivuxolimab. The receptors come from an adult with an advanced solid tumor such as melanoma, head and neck, liver or kidney cancer.

In regard to this clone: One end of the junction does not line up with germline, which may come from a read error. V usage is TRBV4-1 and J usage is TRBJ1-2; 7 bases line up with TRBD1. Germline loops: CDR1 MGHRA, CDR2 YSYEKL. The CDR3 has 15 residues. The CDR3 DNA reads as TGCGCCAGCACCCAAGATCTTCCAGGGGGCTATGGCTACACCTTC. This codes for CASTQDLPGGYGYTF.

This chain joins TRBV18 and TRBJ1-5, with 8 nucleotides matching TRBD1. Trimming at V came to 3 bases and at J to 6 bases, leaving 7 bases not matched to a gene. CDR3 length: 15 residues. CDR1 is KGHSH, CDR2 LQKENI, per germline. The CDR3 reads CASSPNTGGGQPQHF. In DNA form, the CDR3 reads TGTGCCAGCTCACCTAATACAGGGGGAGGTCAGCCCCAGCATTTT.

The V and J genes are TRBV11-1 and TRBJ2-3; 9 bases agree with TRBD2. CDR3 length equals 15 residues. V lost 3 bases to trimming and J lost 4 bases; unmatched junction nucleotides: 5. In germline, CDR1 is SGHAT, CDR2 FQDESV (reference sequence). The CDR3 region is CASSLLAGAADTQYF. The DNA of the CDR3 is TGTGCCAGCAGCTTGTTAGCGGGAGCGGCAGATACGCAGTATTTT.

The rearrangement joins TRBV4-1 to TRBJ2-3; 13 positions agree with TRBD2. Germline lookup yields CDR1 MGHRA and CDR2 YSYEKL. V lost 10 bases and J lost 5; bases outside the gene matches: 9. CDR3 size: 15 residues. The CDR3 DNA reads as TGCGCCACCACCCAACTAGCGGGAGGGGGAGATACGCAGTATTTT. Its protein is CATTQLAGGGDTQYF.

This rearrangement joins TRBV7-2 to TRBJ2-5; the D is unclear. Germline assignment: CDR1 SGHTA and CDR2 FQGNSA. V was trimmed by 7 bases and J by 2 bases, leaving 14 bases between them. The CDR3 spans 14 residues. CDR3 loop: CASTPPRSQETQYF. DNA of the CDR3: TGTGCCAGCACCCCCCCCAGGTCGCAAGAGACCCAGTACTTC.

As DNA, the CDR3 is TGTGCCAGCAGATGGGGGCTTAACGCGAATGAGCAGTTCTTC. The encoded protein is CASRWGLNANEQFF. The chain combines TRBV6-5 with TRBJ2-1; D possibly corresponds to TRBD1 (6 bases). Germline CDR1 and CDR2: MNHEY and SVGAGI. V was trimmed by 6 bases and J by 7 bases, leaving 16 bases between them. The CDR3 totals 14 residues.

The chain has TRBV5-6 and TRBJ2-2; D not resolved. V was clipped by 1 base and J by 7 bases, with 14 bases between them. The germline V gene encodes CDR1 SGHDT and CDR2 YYEEEE. The CDR3 is made up of 15 amino acids. DNA for the CDR3: TGTGCCAGCAGCTTGCCTGGGCGAAGCAACGGGGAGCTGTTTTTT. Its translation: CASSLPGRSNGELFF.

The gene calls are TRBV5-4 and TRBJ2-2; 8 bases are a match to TRBD1. With 4 bases clipped from V and 0 bases from J, the junction kept 2 bases outside the gene matches. The CDR3 is 15 amino acids. CDR1 and CDR2 (germline): SGHNT, YYREEE (reference sequence). The chain's CDR3 is CASSPGGTNTGELFF. The DNA of the CDR3 is TGTGCCAGCAGCCCAGGGGGCACGAACACCGGGGAGCTGTTTTTT.

The genes are TRBV29-1 and TRBJ1-2; D gene ambiguous. The V gene's germline CDR1 is SQVTM and CDR2 ANQGSEA. This CDR3 is 13 amino acids long. V dropped 4 bases and J dropped 2 bases, with 11 bases sitting between them. This CDR3 is CSVASRMNYGYTF. CDR3 in DNA: TGCAGCGTTGCTTCGAGGATGAACTATGGCTACACCTTC.